This TCR beta chain came from a study of post-analysis software for immune sequencing data. Findings of the study overall: Five or six TRBV segments were significantly more frequent in patients than in controls. TRBV5-6, TRBV5-1 and TRBV20-1 were among these segments. Strong same-batch co-clustering of samples appeared with F measure clustering.

Points on this clonotype: The antigen remains undetermined.

Germline trimming cut 4 bases from V and 5 bases from J; bases unmatched to any gene: 7. Germline V lookup: CDR1 SGDLS, CDR2 YYNGEE. The length of the CDR3 is 15 residues. Prepared TCR beta cDNA libraries contained unique molecular identifiers. MiXCR was run by TCRdb on the PCR reads, yielding one entry per CDR3 protein. The data hold roughly 800,000 distinct CDR3 sequences, with 46% observed a single time. The TCR originated in a girl aged 10 to 17 with multiple sclerosis. The chain has TRBV9 and TRBJ1-1, with 11 bases fitting TRBD1. Material: blood. Written as DNA, the CDR3 is TGTGCCAGCAGCAAAGGGACAGGGGGGAGGACTGAAGCTTTCTTT. Translation gives CASSKGTGGRTEAFF.